One sample yielded the 17 T cell receptor beta chains listed below, sequenced in a study of CXCR3-negative and CXCR3-positive naive CD8 T cells. UMI labels and 5' RACE were used to prepare the TRB cDNA libraries. One entry per CDR3 protein, without DNA, is what TCRdb gives after re-calling the 5' RACE reads. This table lists approximately 66,000 distinct CDR3 sequences. The sequenced sample consisted of naive CXCR3- CD8+ T cells from blood. As for subset: CD45RO-CCR7+CD27+CD95- naive CD8+ T cells lacking CXCR3 (TNR3-). These receptors were taken from a human donor in good health. Some clones in this sample may be carry-over from other donors' samples.

The J gene is TRBJ2-7, the V gene TRBV28; TCRdb lists TRBD2, though no DNA is available to test this call. From germline, CDR1 is MDHEN and CDR2 SYDVKM. The CDR3 totals 14 residues. The CDR3 here is CASSWTSGAYEQYF.

This CDR3 is CASSDPGGYEQYF. The V call is TRBV7-8, the J call TRBJ2-7; the D gene TCRdb calls, TRBD1, cannot be checked with no DNA. This CDR3 is 13 amino acids long. CDR1 SGHVS and CDR2 FQNEAQ come from the germline V gene.

The V gene is TRBV28, the J gene TRBJ2-1; the TCRdb D gene call, TRBD1, has no DNA to confirm it. Germline CDR1 and CDR2: MDHEN and SYDVKM. This CDR3 is built from 15 residues. The CDR3 loop is CASSPGREIHNEQFF.

J is TRBJ2-7 and V is TRBV28; there is no DNA to check the TCRdb D call of TRBD2. Per the germline V gene, CDR1 is MDHEN and CDR2 is SYDVKM. The CDR3 is 16 residues long. CDR3 protein: CASSYPTEGLSYEQYF. Based on the CDR3 plus reference TRBV28 and TRBJ2-7, the full variable domain is DVKVTQSSRYLVKRTGEKVFLECVQDMDHENMFWYRQDPGLGLRLIYFSYDVKMKEKGDIPEGYSVSREKKERFSLILESASTNQTSMYLCASSYPTEGLSYEQYFGPGTRLTVT.

The chain is built from TRBV29-1 and TRBJ2-7; TCRdb proposes TRBD1, but this gene call is untestable without DNA. Germline CDR1 is SQVTM and CDR2 is ANQGSEA. The CDR3 sequence is 12 residues long. The CDR3 is CSVESGTYEQYF.

The chain recombines TRBV12-3 or TRBV12-4 with TRBJ1-3; TCRdb outputs TRBD1, but without DNA this stays unchecked. The CDR3 is 16 residues long. CDR3 sequence: CASSQPPGTAGNTIYF.

The CDR3 reads CSVVLANTEAFF. The chain joins TRBV29-1 to TRBJ1-1. CDR1 is SQVTM, CDR2 ANQGSEA, per germline. The CDR3 is made up of 12 amino acids. The complete variable domain, with remaining parts taken from reference TRBV29-1 and TRBJ1-1, reads SAVISQKPSRDICQRGTSLTIQCQVDSQVTMMFWYRQQPGQSLTLIATANQGSEATYESGFVIDKFPISRPNLTFSTLTVSNMSPEDSSIYLCSVVLANTEAFFGQGTRLTVV.

The chain links TRBV27 to TRBJ1-1. The CDR3 is made up of 15 amino acids. In germline, CDR1 is MNHEY, CDR2 SMNVEV (reference sequence). The CDR3 reads CASSLEGPPNTEAFF.

The rearrangement joins TRBV28 to TRBJ2-3; TCRdb names TRBD2, which stays unverified in the absence of DNA. CDR1 is MDHEN, CDR2 SYDVKM, per germline. The CDR3 length is 20 residues. CDR3 sequence: CASSYPGTSISTTGTDTQYF.

The rearrangement uses TRBV7-9 and TRBJ2-2; without DNA, the TCRdb call of TRBD2 cannot be checked. The CDR3 consists of 12 residues. From germline, CDR1 is SEHNR and CDR2 FQNEAQ (reference sequence). CDR3 protein: CASSPGSLQLFF.

The genes are TRBV28 and TRBJ1-5. CDR1 and CDR2 from the germline V gene are MDHEN and SYDVKM. The CDR3 length is 12 residues. The CDR3 spells CASTRGNQPQHF.

This CDR3 reads CASSYSPGTGELFF. J is TRBJ2-2 and V is TRBV6-5; absent DNA, TCRdb's TRBD1 call cannot be checked. The germline CDR1 and CDR2 sequences are MNHEY and SVGAGI. CDR3 size: 14 residues.

The chain couples TRBV12-3 or TRBV12-4 to TRBJ1-1. CDR3 length: 11 residues. The CDR3 spells CASSPDTEAFF.

This chain uses TRBV27 with TRBJ2-7; TCRdb's assignment of TRBD2 cannot be checked, as there is no DNA. This CDR3 spans 15 amino acids. CDR1 is MNHEY and CDR2 is SMNVEV in the germline V gene (reference sequence). CDR3: CASSLALSAGYEQYF.

The chain employs TRBV3-1 and TRBJ2-7. The CDR3 sequence is 12 residues long. Germline lookup yields CDR1 LGHDT and CDR2 YNNKEL (reference sequence). Here the CDR3 reads CASSQDLGEQYF.

The chain has TRBV29-1 and TRBJ2-7. The CDR3 contains 15 residues. Looked up from germline, CDR1 is SQVTM and CDR2 is ANQGSEA. The CDR3 reads CSVVNDAMGTYEQYF.

The CDR3 spells CASSSYRATEAFF. V gene TRBV13 combines with J gene TRBJ1-1; with no DNA, the TCRdb D assignment of TRBD1 cannot be verified. This CDR3 is 13 amino acids long. The germline gives CDR1 PRHDT, CDR2 FYEKMQ (reference sequence). Supplemented by reference TRBV13 and TRBJ1-1, the full variable domain reads AAGVIQSPRHLIKEKRETATLKCYPIPRHDTVYWYQQGPGQDPQFLISFYEKMQSDKGSIPDRFSAQQFSDYHSELNMSSLELGDSALYFCASSSYRATEAFFGQGTRLTVV.